The 14 T cell receptor beta chains in this list originate from one sample, sequenced in a study of blood T cell repertoires in COVID-19. Sequencing was performed with immunoSEQ multiplex PCR; in TCRdb, only in-frame clones are kept and a portion is missing. The sample lists fewer than 80,000 clones, over 85% seen once, with approximately 15% in the top ten. The specimen was peripheral blood. The receptors stem from a woman over 75 with active or convalescent COVID-19.

The chain joins TRBV27 to TRBJ1-2, with no clear D. CDR3 size: 13 residues. Trimming pared 6 bases from V and 2 bases from J, leaving 10 bases between. The germline gives CDR1 MNHEY, CDR2 SMNVEV (reference sequence). Here the CDR3 reads CASRPSLNYGYTF. CDR3 in DNA: TGTGCCAGCAGGCCTAGTCTCAACTATGGCTACACCTTC.

The genes are TRBV28 and TRBJ2-7, with a possible D match to TRBD2 (5 bases). The CDR3 sequence is 15 residues long. Trimming cost V 2 bases and J 3 bases, with 14 bases left between them. Germline CDR1 reads MDHEN; CDR2 reads SYDVKM. CDR3 nucleotide sequence: TGTGCCAGCAGTTTACCTAGCTCCCCCTACTACGAGCAGTACTTC. Amino acid sequence: CASSLPSSPYYEQYF.

The J gene is TRBJ1-2, the V gene TRBV30, with 9 bases lining up with TRBD1. Germline V lookup: CDR1 GTSNPN, CDR2 SVGIG (reference sequence). Germline trimming cut 3 bases from V and 7 bases from J; bases unmatched to any gene: 9. The CDR3 loop spans 14 amino acids. In nucleotides, the CDR3 is TGTGCCTGGAGAGTAAAACAGGGGGCGGGTGGCTACACCTTC. Translated: CAWRVKQGAGGYTF.

This chain uses TRBV6-6 with TRBJ2-1; D may be TRBD2 (5 bases). The CDR3 totals 14 residues. CDR1 MNHNY and CDR2 SVGAGI come from the germline V gene (reference sequence). V was clipped by 6 bases and J by 4 bases, with 13 bases between them. CDR3 protein: CASSPGKPYNEQFF. DNA of the CDR3: TGTGCCAGCAGCCCGGGGAAGCCTTACAATGAGCAGTTCTTC.

This clone has a single count. V and J are TRBV24-1 and TRBJ2-1; TRBD2 matches at 10 bases. The J segment lost 2 bases and the V segment lost 4 bases, leaving 4 bases of the junction unmatched. In germline, CDR1 is KGHDR, CDR2 SFDVKD. CDR3 length: 16 amino acids. The CDR3 loop reads CATSDTTSGAYNEQFF. The DNA of the CDR3 is TGTGCCACCAGTGACACCACTAGCGGGGCCTACAATGAGCAGTTCTTC.

V usage is TRBV10-1 and J usage is TRBJ1-1, with TRBD1 matching over 7 bases. CDR1 WNHNN and CDR2 SYGVQD come from the germline V gene (reference sequence). The CDR3 is 14 residues long. The trim removed 6 bases at V and 8 bases at J, leaving 12 bases unmatched. The CDR3 region has the DNA TGCGCCAGCAGCGAACAGGGGTTCATTTGCGAAGCTTTCTTT. Translating it yields CASSEQGFICEAFF.

The chain has TRBV7-8 and TRBJ2-7, with D perhaps matching TRBD2 (5 bases). V shed 2 bases and J shed 2 bases, with 7 bases lying between them. The germline CDR1 and CDR2 sequences are SGHVS and FQNEAQ. The length of the CDR3 is 13 residues. CDR3 nucleotides: TGTGCCAGCAGCTTACCCGGGACCTACGAGCAGTACTTC. As protein: CASSLPGTYEQYF.

This chain connects TRBV5-1 to TRBJ1-2; tentative D call: TRBD1 (6 bases). V was cut by 0 bases and J by 2 bases, with 11 bases left in between. The CDR3 loop spans 15 amino acids. Germline V gene lookup returns CDR1 SGHRS and CDR2 YFSETQ. CDR3 loop: CASSLGGGANYGYTF. The CDR3 region has the DNA TGCGCCAGCAGCTTGGGAGGGGGGGCCAACTATGGCTACACCTTC.

This clone was observed a single time. The chain links TRBV19 to TRBJ1-4; 9 bases line up with TRBD1. The V gene end was trimmed by 10 bases and the J gene end by 8 bases; junction bases not matched to a gene: 14. From germline, CDR1 is LNHDA and CDR2 SQIVND (reference sequence). The CDR3 covers 15 residues. The DNA for the CDR3 is TGTGCCACCGCGGGACAGGGCAACGTGGGCGAAAAACTGTTTTTT. This encodes CATAGQGNVGEKLFF.

The genes are TRBV2 and TRBJ1-6, with D unclear. This CDR3 contains 13 residues. V lost 8 bases and J lost 8, with 13 bases in between. Germline CDR1 reads SNHLY; CDR2 reads FYNNEI. Written as DNA, the CDR3 is TGTGCCAGCCCACCACGGAGAGATTCACCCCTCCACTTT. Translated, it gives CASPPRRDSPLHF. Using reference TRBV2 and TRBJ1-6 for the parts outside the CDR3, the full variable domain is EPEVTQTPSHQVTQMGQEVILRCVPISNHLYFYWYRQILGQKVEFLVSFYNNEISEKSEIFDDQFSVERPDGSNFTLKIRSTKLEDSAMYFCASPPRRDSPLHFGNGTRLTVT.

The V gene is TRBV7-6, the J gene TRBJ2-5; TRBD1 is a possible D gene (6 bases). Germline V lookup: CDR1 SGHVS, CDR2 FNYEAQ. CDR3 length: 15 residues. Trimming cost V 2 bases and J 5 bases, with 15 bases left between them. For the CDR3, the DNA is TGTGCCAGCAGCTTAATCAGGGGAAGAGAGGAGACCCAGTACTTC. It yields the protein CASSLIRGREETQYF.

This chain joins TRBV29-1 and TRBJ2-7; tentative D call: TRBD1 (6 bases). Germline CDR1 reads SQVTM; CDR2 reads ANQGSEA. The CDR3 totals 13 residues. V shed 7 bases and J shed 0 bases, with 13 bases lying between them. CDR3: CSARTVSSYEQYF. The CDR3 nucleotides read TGCAGCGCCAGGACAGTAAGCTCCTACGAGCAGTACTTC.

This sequence joins TRBV9 and TRBJ2-1; TRBD2 agrees at 8 bases. This CDR3 region has 17 residues. Germline V gene lookup returns CDR1 SGDLS and CDR2 YYNGEE. V dropped 0 bases and J dropped 5; count of bases not matched to a gene: 10. This CDR3 is CASSVASTGGPHNEQFF. CDR3 nucleotides: TGTGCCAGCAGCGTAGCCTCAACGGGGGGGCCACACAATGAGCAGTTCTTC.

This clone was detected ten times or more. The V gene is TRBV19, the J gene TRBJ1-3; D gene ambiguous. V dropped 3 bases and J dropped 0 bases, with 9 bases sitting between them. Germline lookup yields CDR1 LNHDA and CDR2 SQIVND (reference sequence). The CDR3 loop spans 15 amino acids. This chain's CDR3 is CASSIGVNSGNTIYF. The CDR3, as DNA: TGTGCCAGTAGTATTGGAGTGAACTCTGGAAACACCATATATTTT.